The entry below gives a single TCR beta chain sequence along with its context. The data belong to a study of cytomegalovirus exposure and HLA in healthy donors. Produced via immunoSEQ multiplex PCR; TCRdb's table is partial and in-frame only. The profile shows over 200,000 clones, roughly 87% of them singletons. Sequenced: PBMCs. The source of this sequence is a woman aged 18 to 35 in good health and CMV-seropositive.

CDR3 protein: CASTLRQVIGNTEAFF. The CDR3 nucleotides are TGTGCCAGCACATTACGACAGGTCATCGGGAACACTGAAGCTTTCTTT. The rearrangement uses TRBV28 and TRBJ1-1, with D possibly being TRBD1 (6 bases). Trimming removed 7 bases at V and 1 base at J, with 19 bases between. Germline loops: CDR1 MDHEN, CDR2 SYDVKM. The length of the CDR3 is 16 residues.